Each of the 4 T cell receptor beta chains below was sequenced from the same sample in a study of chemoradiotherapy in HPV16-positive cancers. The table came from immunoSEQ multiplex PCR; TCRdb's copy has only in-frame clones and leaves some out. The sample has some 970 clones, roughly 80% seen once. The sample in question was tumor tissue, obtained from a patient who underwent chemoradiotherapy. Receptor source: a human donor with HPV-associated anogenital cancer.

This chain joins TRBV23-1 and TRBJ1-5, with 8 bases that match TRBD1. TRBV23-1 is noted as an ORF with a role that remains uncertain. This CDR3 is built from 15 residues. V was clipped by 1 base and J by 9 bases; unmatched bases: 8. DNA of the CDR3: TGCGCCAGCAGTCAATTGGACAGGGTTCATCCGCCCCAGCATTTT. Its protein product is CASSQLDRVHPPQHF.

This clone came up once. This chain joins TRBV4-3 and TRBJ1-2; D is perhaps TRBD1 (6 bases). V lost 1 base and J lost 6, with 15 bases in between. The CDR3 is 15 amino acids. Per germline, CDR1 LGHNA and CDR2 YSLEER. For the CDR3, the DNA is TGCGCCAGCAGCCAAGTGGGGGTGGGGGGGCATGGCTACACCTTC. Encoded protein: CASSQVGVGGHGYTF.

This clone showed up just a few times. V usage is TRBV4-1 and J usage is TRBJ1-4; D is unclear. Germline values: CDR1 MGHRA, CDR2 YSYEKL. V lost 1 base and J lost 8, with 11 bases in between. The CDR3 loop spans 14 amino acids. The CDR3 DNA reads as TGCGCCAGCAGCCAAGTTGGGGTGAGGGAAAAACTGTTTTTT. Its translation is CASSQVGVREKLFF.

The sample holds one count of this clone. V gene TRBV9 combines with J gene TRBJ2-5; a weak D match, TRBD2 (5 bases). Germline V CDR1 and CDR2: SGDLS, YYNGEE. V was shortened by 0 bases and J by 5 bases, with 11 bases between the two germline ends. CDR3 size: 14 residues. CDR3 coding DNA: TGTGCCAGCAGCGTAGGGCCGGGCGGGGAGACCCAGTACTTC. Translation gives CASSVGPGGETQYF. The full variable domain, rest sourced from reference TRBV9 and TRBJ2-5, is DSGVTQTPKHLITATGQRVTLRCSPRSGDLSVYWYQQSLDQGLQFLIQYYNGEERAKGNILERFSAQQFPDLHSELNLSSLELGDSALYFCASSVGPGGETQYFGPGTRLLVL.